The T cell receptor (beta chain) under discussion was sequenced for a study of OX40 agonist ivuxolimab in advanced cancers. Study-wide context: Dose-escalation patients had hepatocellular carcinoma, melanoma, renal cell or head and neck cancer. Three patients got partial responses; one had hepatocellular carcinoma and two had cutaneous melanoma.

As concerns this clone: Its antigen is unknown.

Points from the study as a whole: Dosing at 0.1 to 3.0 mg/kg was accompanied by clonal expansion of CD4+ and CD8+ blood T cells by week 6. Certain nonresponders likewise exhibited a low normalized T-cell clonal expansion.

Data came from immunoSEQ multiplex PCR; TCRdb stores just in-frame clones and leaves some out. The sample consists of under 80,000 clones, around 83% of them appearing once. V gave up 10 bases and J gave up 3 bases; unmatched junction bases: 3. The CDR3 length is 13 residues. Germline assignment: CDR1 MDHEN and CDR2 SYDVKM. The source was CD4+ or CD8+ T cells sorted from blood, collected in a trial of the OX40 agonist ivuxolimab. The rearrangement links TRBV28 to TRBJ1-5, with 10 nucleotides matching TRBD1. This TCR came from an adult with an advanced solid tumor such as melanoma, head and neck, liver or kidney cancer. Here the CDR3 DNA reads TGTGCCATCGACAGGGGGCTCAATCAGCCCCAGCATTTT. Translated: CAIDRGLNQPQHF. Filled out from reference TRBV28 and TRBJ1-5, the complete variable domain reads DVKVTQSSRYLVKRTGEKVFLECVQDMDHENMFWYRQDPGLGLRLIYFSYDVKMKEKGDIPEGYSVSREKKERFSLILESASTNQTSMYLCAIDRGLNQPQHFGDGTRLSIL.